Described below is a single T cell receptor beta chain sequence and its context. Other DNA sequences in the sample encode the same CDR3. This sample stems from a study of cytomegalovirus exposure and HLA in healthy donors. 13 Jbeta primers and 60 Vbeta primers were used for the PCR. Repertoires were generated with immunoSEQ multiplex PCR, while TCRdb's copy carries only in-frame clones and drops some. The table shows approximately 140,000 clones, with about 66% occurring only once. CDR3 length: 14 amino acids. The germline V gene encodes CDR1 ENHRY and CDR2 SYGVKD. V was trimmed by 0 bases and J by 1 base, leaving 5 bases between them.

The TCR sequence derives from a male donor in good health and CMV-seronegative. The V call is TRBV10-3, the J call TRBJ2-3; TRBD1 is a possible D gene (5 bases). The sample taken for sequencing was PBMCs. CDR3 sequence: CAISESTGTDTQYF. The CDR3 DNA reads TGTGCCATCAGTGAGTCGACAGGCACAGATACGCAGTATTTT.